This paragraph covers one T cell receptor beta chain sequence. The antigen is unknown. The sample originates from a study of cytomegalovirus exposure and HLA in healthy donors. Overall study results and limits: Follow-up analysis later connected one missense variant in DCLRE1C with trimming of TCR beta V- and J-genes.

The PCR was carried out with 60 Vbeta primers and 13 Jbeta primers. Profiled with immunoSEQ multiplex PCR; TCRdb holds only in-frame clones, not every one. The table has 150,000 to 200,000 clones, roughly 87% seen once. Germline lookup yields CDR1 LNHDA and CDR2 SQIVND (reference sequence). The CDR3 sequence is 15 residues long. V trimming: 2 bases; J trimming: 6 bases; junction bases outside the gene matches: 6. This receptor was identified in a girl less than two years old in good health and CMV-seronegative. The chain employs TRBV19 and TRBJ2-3, with 9 bases aligning to TRBD2. Source material: PBMCs. CDR3 DNA: TGTGCCAGTAGTATATTCGCGGGAGGGGGTGATACGCAGTATTTT. Translating it yields CASSIFAGGGDTQYF.